The 14 T cell receptor beta chains below come from one sample, sequenced in a study of blood T cell repertoires in COVID-19. Sequencing was performed with immunoSEQ multiplex PCR; in TCRdb, only in-frame clones are kept and a portion is missing. The table includes approximately 280,000 clones, 85% to 90% detected once. Sequencing was carried out using PBMCs or T cells enriched from blood (not recorded which). The receptors derive from a woman between 55 and 75 years old who had recovered from COVID-19.

V gene TRBV29-1 combines with J gene TRBJ2-3; D is possibly TRBD2 (6 bases). CDR1 is SQVTM, CDR2 ANQGSEA, per germline. This CDR3 has 13 amino acids. Trimming left V 2 bases short and J 4 bases short, with 10 bases between. The DNA of the CDR3 is TGCAGCGTTGAATTGACGGGGGCAGATACGCAGTATTTT. Protein: CSVELTGADTQYF.

In this sample, this clone turned up a few times. The chain combines TRBV6-1 with TRBJ2-3; 12 nucleotides match TRBD1. After removal of 4 bases from V and 4 bases from J, the junction contained 6 bases not matched to a gene. Germline CDR1 and CDR2: MNHNS and SASEGT. This CDR3 is built from 16 residues. CDR3 loop: CASSATGTGGPDTQYF. CDR3 nucleotides: TGTGCCAGCAGTGCCACCGGGACAGGGGGCCCAGATACGCAGTATTTT.

This clone was observed once. The rearrangement uses TRBV28 and TRBJ1-6, with 9 bases aligning to TRBD1. The CDR3 spans 14 residues. Germline-derived CDR1 and CDR2 are MDHEN and SYDVKM. V dropped 5 bases and J dropped 8; count of bases not matched to a gene: 4. The CDR3 here is CASSPDRGYSPLHF. CDR3 DNA sequence: TGTGCCAGCAGTCCCGACAGGGGGTATTCACCCCTCCACTTT. Full variable domain (outside the CDR3, taken from reference TRBV28 and TRBJ1-6): DVKVTQSSRYLVKRTGEKVFLECVQDMDHENMFWYRQDPGLGLRLIYFSYDVKMKEKGDIPEGYSVSREKKERFSLILESASTNQTSMYLCASSPDRGYSPLHFGNGTRLTVT.

The chain has TRBV7-9 and TRBJ2-5, with D perhaps TRBD2 (6 bases). V gave up 5 bases and J gave up 5 bases, with 15 bases separating them. This CDR3 is built from 14 residues. In germline, CDR1 is SEHNR, CDR2 FQNEAQ (reference sequence). This CDR3 is CASSPRGVQETQYF. The CDR3 region has the DNA TGTGCCAGCAGCCCGCGGGGCGTCCAGGAGACCCAGTACTTC. Full variable domain (outside the CDR3, taken from reference TRBV7-9 and TRBJ2-5): DTGVSQNPRHKITKRGQNVTFRCDPISEHNRLYWYRQTLGQGPEFLTYFQNEAQLEKSRLLSDRFSAERPKGSFSTLEIQRTEQGDSAMYLCASSPRGVQETQYFGPGTRLLVL.

The V gene is TRBV4-2, the J gene TRBJ2-1; 9 positions match TRBD1. V trimming: 4 bases; J trimming: 8 bases; junction bases outside the gene matches: 15. Looked up from germline, CDR1 is LGHNA and CDR2 is YNFKEQ. The CDR3 totals 17 residues. The CDR3 loop reads CASSLIGGGQGRDEQFF. As DNA, the CDR3 is TGTGCCAGCAGCCTAATAGGGGGGGGACAGGGTCGCGATGAGCAGTTCTTC.

This chain connects TRBV27 to TRBJ2-3; 11 bases match TRBD2. After removal of 2 bases from V and 5 bases from J, the junction contained 6 bases not matched to a gene. Germline CDR1 and CDR2: MNHEY and SMNVEV (reference sequence). CDR3 size: 16 residues. CDR3 bases: TGTGCCAGCAGTTTAGGTCTAGCGGGAGGTAAAGATACGCAGTATTTT. Its protein product is CASSLGLAGGKDTQYF.

This rearrangement joins TRBV7-9 to TRBJ2-1; TRBD2 aligns across 10 bases. The CDR3 is 18 residues long. Losses at the gene ends were 9 bases for V and 3 bases for J; bases not matched to a gene: 17. Germline CDR1 and CDR2: SEHNR and FQNEAQ (reference sequence). The CDR3 DNA follows: TGTGCCAGTCAGCAGGGCAAGGTAGCGGGGGGTAACTACAATGAGCAGTTCTTC. This translates into CASQQGKVAGGNYNEQFF.

J is TRBJ1-1 and V is TRBV7-8; 8 bases are shared with TRBD1. This CDR3 is 16 amino acids long. After removal of 5 bases from V and 3 bases from J, the junction contained 11 bases not matched to a gene. The V gene's germline CDR1 is SGHVS and CDR2 FQNEAQ. CDR3 in amino acids: CASSPRTGNYHTEAFF. The CDR3, as DNA: TGTGCCAGCAGCCCTCGGACAGGGAATTATCACACTGAAGCTTTCTTT.

The chain has TRBV28 and TRBJ1-5; 12 nucleotides align to TRBD1. The junction had 12 bases not matched to a gene; V was cut back by 6 bases and J by 9 bases. This CDR3 comprises 16 residues. Germline V lookup: CDR1 MDHEN, CDR2 SYDVKM. The CDR3 sequence is CASSRGTGGLVWPQHF. For the CDR3, the DNA is TGTGCCAGCAGCCGGGGGACAGGGGGCCTTGTCTGGCCCCAGCATTTT.

V is TRBV30 and J is TRBJ1-2; possible D gene TRBD1, 5 bases. The CDR3 contains 13 residues. Trimming stripped 8 bases from V and 7 bases from J, with 20 bases between. Germline-derived CDR1 and CDR2 are GTSNPN and SVGIG (reference sequence). The CDR3 protein is CARRDSSVGGYTF. The CDR3 DNA follows: TGTGCCCGACGGGACTCCTCAGTGGGTGGCTACACCTTC.

The V call is TRBV3-1 (or the pseudogene TRBV3-2), the J call TRBJ1-2; D possibly corresponds to TRBD1 (5 bases). The germline V and J ends were trimmed by 4 bases and 5 bases, with 11 bases remaining between them. The CDR3 totals 13 residues. Germline lookup yields CDR1 LGHDT and CDR2 YNNKEL (reference sequence). For the CDR3, the DNA is TGTGCCAGCAGCCCCCGACAGCGTTATGGCTACACCTTC. Its translation: CASSPRQRYGYTF.

The V gene is TRBV27, the J gene TRBJ1-5; D is unresolved. Per germline, CDR1 MNHEY and CDR2 SMNVEV (reference sequence). V dropped 5 bases and J dropped 0 bases, with 20 bases sitting between them. This CDR3 contains 18 residues. CDR3 in amino acids: CASSPALGGFPSNQPQHF. DNA of the CDR3: TGTGCCAGCAGTCCCGCCTTGGGAGGTTTCCCTAGCAATCAGCCCCAGCATTTT.

This sequence joins TRBV18 and TRBJ1-1, with D hard to call. The CDR3 is 13 residues long. V was cut by 0 bases and J by 1 base, with 3 bases left in between. CDR1 KGHSH and CDR2 LQKENI come from the germline V gene. Here the CDR3 reads CASSPPQNTEAFF. The CDR3 DNA is TGTGCCAGCTCACCACCCCAGAACACTGAAGCTTTCTTT.

This clone was counted a few times. This chain uses TRBV20-1 with TRBJ1-2; weak D call: TRBD1 (5 bases). Trimming removed 3 bases at V and 4 bases at J, with 12 bases between. Germline CDR1 and CDR2: DFQATT and SNEGSKA (reference sequence). The CDR3 consists of 13 residues. CDR3 sequence reads: CSASLGGFYGYTF. Written as DNA, the CDR3 is TGCAGTGCTAGTTTGGGGGGGTTCTATGGCTACACCTTC.